The 5 T cell receptor beta chains in this list originate from one sample, sequenced in a study of technical replicates of blood from several donors. Clones were read by immunoSEQ multiplex PCR, and TCRdb kept only the in-frame ones, dropping some. The sample carries 59,000 or so clones, about 93% recorded once. Sequenced sample: PBMCs. The receptor source for this set is a human donor in good health. Some clones in this sample may be carry-over from other donors' samples.

The chain joins TRBV5-1 to TRBJ2-1, with a tentative D call TRBD2 (6 bases). The germline gives CDR1 SGHRS, CDR2 YFSETQ. CDR3 length equals 14 residues. V lost 2 bases and J 9 bases, leaving 15 bases between the germline ends. The CDR3 region has the DNA TGCGCCAGCAGCTTCCCCGCCTTCGGGGGTGAGCAGTTCTTC. Encoded protein: CASSFPAFGGEQFF.

The genes are TRBV4-2 and TRBJ1-1; TRBD1 agrees at 11 bases. Per germline, CDR1 LGHNA and CDR2 YNFKEQ. The CDR3 is 14 amino acids. V shed 4 bases and J 4 bases; nucleotides not matched to a gene: 2. This chain's CDR3 is CASSLGTGGTEAFF. The CDR3 DNA reads as TGTGCCAGCAGCCTCGGGACAGGGGGCACTGAAGCTTTCTTT.

The chain has TRBV9 and TRBJ1-1; TRBD1 agrees at 9 bases. CDR3 length: 14 residues. The J segment lost 8 bases and the V segment lost 3 bases, leaving 8 bases of the junction unmatched. Germline V gene sequence: CDR1 SGDLS, CDR2 YYNGEE. The CDR3 protein is CASSATGGKGEAFF. As DNA, the CDR3 is TGTGCCAGCAGCGCAACAGGGGGCAAGGGCGAAGCTTTCTTT. Filled out from reference TRBV9 and TRBJ1-1, the complete variable domain reads DSGVTQTPKHLITATGQRVTLRCSPRSGDLSVYWYQQSLDQGLQFLIQYYNGEERAKGNILERFSAQQFPDLHSELNLSSLELGDSALYFCASSATGGKGEAFFGQGTRLTVV.

V and J are TRBV27 and TRBJ1-2; 9 nucleotides align to TRBD1. The germline V gene has CDR1 MNHEY and CDR2 SMNVEV (reference sequence). The CDR3 is 14 residues long. V shed 2 bases, J shed 2 bases, and the junction held 0 bases outside the gene matches. CDR3 loop: CASSLDRGNYGYTF. The DNA for the CDR3 is TGTGCCAGCAGTTTAGACAGGGGGAACTATGGCTACACCTTC.

J is TRBJ1-2 and V is TRBV6-5; TRBD1 agrees at 9 bases. Germline-derived CDR1 and CDR2 are MNHEY and SVGAGI. This CDR3 is 15 amino acids long. V was pared by 4 bases and J by 8 bases, with 11 bases of the junction left unmatched. This chain's CDR3 is CASSFSGTGFYGYTF. The CDR3, as DNA: TGTGCCAGCAGTTTCTCCGGGACAGGGTTTTACGGCTACACCTTC.